The 18 T cell receptor beta chains below were found in one sample sequenced in a study of Graves' ophthalmopathy and Graves' hyperthyroidism. Scientists amplified the TCR beta CDR3 regions from RNA transcripts. Scientists carried out first-round RT-PCR using HTBI primers and then a second-round multiplex PCR. Using its own MiXCR run on the multiplex PCR reads, TCRdb lists one record per CDR3 protein. The table has 150,000 to 200,000 distinct CDR3 sequences, roughly two fifths seen once; the top ten hold roughly 8.9%. The sample taken for sequencing was peripheral blood. The receptors originated from a young man with Graves' ophthalmopathy.

This clonotype has ten or more counts. The V gene is TRBV28, the J gene TRBJ2-5; tentatively, D is TRBD1 (5 bases). V was cut by 5 bases and J by 3 bases, with 13 bases left in between. CDR1 and CDR2 (germline): MDHEN, SYDVKM. The CDR3 is made up of 14 amino acids. Written as DNA, the CDR3 is TGTGCCAGCAGTCCCCGACAGTTTAAAGAGACCCAGTACTTC. Its translation: CASSPRQFKETQYF.

Many counts were recorded for this clonotype. The J gene is TRBJ1-2, the V gene TRBV24-1; maybe TRBD1 (5 bases). The germline V gene encodes CDR1 KGHDR and CDR2 SFDVKD. This CDR3 comprises 13 residues. Trimming pared 5 bases from V and 8 bases from J, leaving 14 bases between. The CDR3 region is CATSGGTGGGYTF. In DNA form, the CDR3 reads TGTGCCACCAGTGGGGGGACCGGCGGCGGCTACACCTTC.

This clonotype was counted once. This chain connects TRBV12-3 or TRBV12-4 to TRBJ2-7; 7 nucleotides agree with TRBD1. The CDR3 loop spans 13 amino acids. The J segment lost 4 bases and the V segment lost 5 bases, leaving 5 bases of the junction unmatched. CDR3 amino acids: CASSPGGEYEQYF. CDR3 sequence (DNA): TGTGCCAGCAGTCCAGGGGGAGAGTACGAGCAGTACTTC.

This clonotype occurred many times. The CDR3 DNA reads as TGTGCCAGCAGTTACAGCCCGGGACAGGGCGGGGTGAGGGGCTACACCTTC. The encoded protein is CASSYSPGQGGVRGYTF. The chain couples TRBV6-5 to TRBJ1-2; the match to TRBD1 covers 9 bases. Per the germline V gene, CDR1 is MNHEY and CDR2 is SVGAGI. This CDR3 is 17 amino acids long. Losses at the gene ends were 2 bases for V and 8 bases for J; bases not matched to a gene: 15.

This clonotype has a single count. The V gene is TRBV12-3 or TRBV12-4, the J gene TRBJ1-6, with 7 bases that match TRBD1. V was clipped by 3 bases and J by 7 bases; unmatched bases: 9. This CDR3 is 16 amino acids long. Written as DNA, the CDR3 is TGTGCCAGCAGTTTGGGACAGCCGAAGACAAATTCACCCCTCCACTTT. Residues: CASSLGQPKTNSPLHF.

This clonotype was found many times. V usage is TRBV9 and J usage is TRBJ1-1, with unresolved D. This CDR3 is built from 12 residues. CDR1 and CDR2 (germline): SGDLS, YYNGEE. Trimming left V 4 bases short and J 7 bases short, with 11 bases between. The CDR3 DNA sequence: TGTGCCAGCAGCCCGGCCTGGGGTGAAGCTTTCTTT. Translating it yields CASSPAWGEAFF. The full variable domain, its missing parts supplied by reference TRBV9 and TRBJ1-1, is DSGVTQTPKHLITATGQRVTLRCSPRSGDLSVYWYQQSLDQGLQFLIQYYNGEERAKGNILERFSAQQFPDLHSELNLSSLELGDSALYFCASSPAWGEAFFGQGTRLTVV.

This clonotype was recorded many times. The chain uses TRBV7-9 and TRBJ2-7, with 12 bases identical to TRBD2. The CDR3 is 15 amino acids. Germline CDR1 SEHNR, CDR2 FQNEAQ (reference sequence). With V trimmed by 5 bases and J by 6 bases, 8 bases remained unmatched. The CDR3 region has the DNA TGTGCCAGCAGCCAGACTAGCGGGAGAGTGAGCGAGCAGTACTTC. Protein product: CASSQTSGRVSEQYF.

This clonotype occurred many times. CDR3 DNA: TGTGCCAGCAGTTCCCCACCAAGAGACAGCTACGAGCAGTACTTC. Residues: CASSSPPRDSYEQYF. V is TRBV6-2 or TRBV6-3 and J is TRBJ2-7, with TRBD1 as a possible D gene (5 bases). CDR3 size: 15 residues. V gave up 4 bases and J gave up 3 bases, with 16 bases separating them. The germline V gene has CDR1 MNHEY and CDR2 SVGEGT.

This chain joins TRBV6-1 and TRBJ1-5; D not resolved. CDR1 is MNHNS, CDR2 SASEGT, per germline. Trimming left V 5 bases short and J 2 bases short, with 13 bases between. CDR3 size: 15 residues. The CDR3 protein is CASSPARLGNQPQHF. The CDR3 nucleotides read TGTGCCAGCAGTCCAGCGCGTCTCGGCAATCAGCCCCAGCATTTT.

J is TRBJ2-2 and V is TRBV5-1, with 9 nucleotides matching TRBD2. The J segment lost 6 bases and the V segment lost 0 bases, leaving 6 bases of the junction unmatched. The CDR3 has 16 amino acids. Germline V gene lookup returns CDR1 SGHRS and CDR2 YFSETQ. The CDR3 loop reads CASSLGASGIAGELFF. For the CDR3, the DNA is TGCGCCAGCAGCTTGGGGGCTAGCGGGATCGCCGGGGAGCTGTTTTTT.

This clonotype has ten or more counts. The chain couples TRBV30 to TRBJ1-1; D gene uncertain. Trimming removed 1 base from V and 2 bases from J, with 11 bases in between. The length of the CDR3 is 14 residues. Germline CDR1 GTSNPN, CDR2 SVGIG (reference sequence). The CDR3 region is CAWSEKRDNTEAFF. CDR3 nucleotide sequence: TGTGCCTGGAGTGAGAAGAGAGATAACACTGAAGCTTTCTTT.

The chain links TRBV7-8 to TRBJ2-5, with TRBD2 identical over 7 bases. This CDR3 is 14 amino acids long. The germline V gene has CDR1 SGHVS and CDR2 FQNEAQ. The J segment lost 5 bases and the V segment lost 1 base, leaving 4 bases of the junction unmatched. The CDR3 DNA reads TGTGCCAGCAGCTTAGTGGGGGGGGTGGAGACCCAGTACTTC. Protein: CASSLVGGVETQYF. Variable domain in full (rest from reference TRBV7-8 and TRBJ2-5): GAGVSQSPRYKVAKRGQDVALRCDPISGHVSLFWYQQALGQGPEFLTYFQNEAQLDKSGLPSDRFFAERPEGSVSTLKIQRTQQEDSAVYLCASSLVGGVETQYFGPGTRLLVL.

This rearrangement joins TRBV28 to TRBJ2-7, with 11 bases matching TRBD2. The CDR3 runs 16 residues. V shed 5 bases and J 4 bases; nucleotides not matched to a gene: 10. The V gene's germline CDR1 is MDHEN and CDR2 SYDVKM. The CDR3 sequence is CASSPIGTSGQYEQYF. DNA of the CDR3: TGTGCCAGCAGTCCAATTGGGACTAGCGGACAATACGAGCAGTACTTC.

This clonotype was observed many times. The V call is TRBV29-1, the J call TRBJ1-1; 9 bases are shared with TRBD1. The CDR3 spans 15 residues. Per germline, CDR1 SQVTM and CDR2 ANQGSEA. The trim removed 7 bases at V and 0 bases at J, leaving 9 bases unmatched. The CDR3 sequence is CSARTTGGMNTEAFF. CDR3 nucleotide sequence: TGCAGCGCGCGGACAACAGGGGGCATGAACACTGAAGCTTTCTTT.

This clonotype was seen ten or more times. The rearrangement links TRBV28 to TRBJ2-6, with D unresolved. Germline V gene sequence: CDR1 MDHEN, CDR2 SYDVKM. V was trimmed by 1 base and J by 2 bases, leaving 6 bases between them. The CDR3 is 15 residues long. CDR3 coding DNA: TGTGCCAGCAGTTTATCGAGACCTGGGGCCAACGTCCTGACTTTC. Its translation: CASSLSRPGANVLTF.

This chain connects TRBV28 to TRBJ2-7; no clear D gene. The CDR3 has 13 amino acids. CDR1 and CDR2 from the germline V gene are MDHEN and SYDVKM. Trimming shortened V by 3 bases and J by 3 bases, and 9 bases separated the two germline ends. The DNA for the CDR3 is TGTGCCAGCAGTTTGCCCGGAGTCTACGAGCAGTACTTC. It specifies CASSLPGVYEQYF.

This chain links TRBV11-2 with TRBJ2-7; maybe TRBD2 (6 bases). CDR3 length: 12 amino acids. Per germline, CDR1 SGHAT and CDR2 FQNNGV. V was clipped by 5 bases and J by 5 bases, with 10 bases between them. CDR3 sequence reads: CASSNRGNEQYF. The CDR3 nucleotides read TGTGCCAGCAGCAACCGGGGGAACGAGCAGTACTTC. Looking up the rest from reference TRBV11-2 and TRBJ2-7 gives the full variable domain: EAGVAQSPRYKIIEKRQSVAFWCNPISGHATLYWYQQILGQGPKLLIQFQNNGVVDDSQLPKDRFSAERLKGVDSTLKIQPAKLEDSAVYLCASSNRGNEQYFGPGTRLTVT.

V usage is TRBV27 and J usage is TRBJ2-2; 13 bases map to TRBD2. Germline CDR1 is MNHEY and CDR2 is SMNVEV (reference sequence). The ends lost 0 bases at V and 6 bases at J; junction bases unmatched: 13. The CDR3 sequence is 20 residues long. Here the CDR3 DNA reads TGTGCCAGCAGTTTATCGCGGCGTAGGACTAGCGGGAGATGGGCCGGGGAGCTGTTTTTT. This gives the protein CASSLSRRRTSGRWAGELFF.